The present T cell receptor beta chain was sequenced within a study of beta chain features in type 1 diabetes. Study results and caveats: For Type 1 diabetes patients, all four CD4+ subsets carried TCRB CDR3s that were moderately but significantly shorter.

In this sample, this clone turned up a few times. What it recognizes is unknown. TCRB transcripts that were expressed got sequenced, as all of the isolated RNA had been reverse transcribed. Generated by immunoSEQ multiplex PCR, the TCRdb table keeps only in-frame clones and is missing some. The sample yields 200,000 to 300,000 clones, about a tenth seen once. V shed 4 bases and J shed 6 bases, with 14 bases lying between them. From germline, CDR1 is SGHRS and CDR2 YFSETQ. The CDR3 consists of 14 residues. This clonotype originated in a man aged 30-40 years with type 1 diabetes. The chain couples TRBV5-1 to TRBJ1-5, with D uncertain. The specimen was naive CD4+ T cells from blood. In DNA, the CDR3 is TGCGCCAGCAGCCCCCATCCGGGGAGTCAGCCCCAGCATTTT. Translation gives CASSPHPGSQPQHF.